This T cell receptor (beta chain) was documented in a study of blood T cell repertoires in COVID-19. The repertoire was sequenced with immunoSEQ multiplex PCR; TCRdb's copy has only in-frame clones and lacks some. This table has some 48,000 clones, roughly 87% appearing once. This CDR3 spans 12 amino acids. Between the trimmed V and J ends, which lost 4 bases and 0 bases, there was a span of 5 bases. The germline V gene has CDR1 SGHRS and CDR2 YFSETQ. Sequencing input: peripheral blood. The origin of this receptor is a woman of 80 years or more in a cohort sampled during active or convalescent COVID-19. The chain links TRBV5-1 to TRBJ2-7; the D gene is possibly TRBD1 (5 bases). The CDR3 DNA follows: TGCGCCAGCAGCGGGGCCTCCTACGAGCAGTACTTC. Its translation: CASSGASYEQYF.